This TCR beta chain was recovered during a study of blood T cell repertoires in COVID-19 (dated by TCRdb to between 2020 and 2021). Background for the entire study: Samples from collaborators originated in the United States, Italy and Spain and spanned both the acute and convalescent phases of COVID-19. The repertoires were released in a freely available public database intended as a resource for research on the immune response to SARS-CoV-2. Where HLA class I and class II types were available, the types were taken from metadata supplied by the sample provider, not from assay-based typing. Sample metadata almost always included a de-identified subject ID, COVID-19 status, age in years and sex. The material from the prospective study consisted of cDNA or gDNA derived from T cells, B-cell-depleted T cells, or PBMCs. The samples were drawn from the first 160 participants of the ongoing ImmuneRACE study and from under 1,500 subjects provided by 6 global collaborators. The dataset comprised deeply sampled blood TCRbeta repertoires from subjects exposed to, actively infected with, or recovered from COVID-19. What the authors observed across the whole study: The quantity of clinical and demographic metadata differed by source and by participant and was supplied without curation.

TCRbeta CDR3 regions were amplified from genomic DNA by means of the immunoSEQ Assay, a bias-controlled multiplex PCR. Processing in the source paper ran as follows. Nucleated cell counts per sample were estimated from amplification of reference gene primers within the assay. To quantify the absolute abundance of each unique TCRbeta CDR3 rearrangement, sequence reads were collapsed and filtered. For each sample, productive Simpson clonality was calculated as the square root of Simpson's diversity index across productive rearrangements. Drawn from immuneACCESS, this table holds only the in-frame rearrangements with V and J called that TCRdb kept. Clones are partly lost; checked studies trace under half to an unresolved V gene and leave the rest unexplained. That table furnishes V, J and clone size, whereas the DNA furnished D and trimming. This sample gives some 75,000 clones in total; roughly 82% of them show up just once. 15% to 20% of the sample comes from the top ten.

Each collaborating institution followed its own protocols to collect whole blood in K2EDTA tubes. For TCRbeta analysis, collaborators shipped samples in one of three forms: frozen whole blood, isolated PBMCs, or DNA extracted from either of those sample types. The CDR3 runs 16 residues from the cysteine to the phenylalanine. Just the 48-base CDR3 DNA is kept, in frame starting at base 1. Here V drops 1 base and J drops 2 bases, and the junction holds 4 bases not matched to any gene. The germline V gene (reference sequence) yields SEHNR for CDR1 and FQNEAQ for CDR2. As concerns this clone: The antigen it binds to is not known. Nothing much larger sits one base from this clone, and base qualities are not available.

The sample taken for sequencing was peripheral blood. The sequence was collected from a woman aged 80 or older with active or convalescent COVID-19. The receptor chain draws on TRBV7-9 and TRBJ2-7, with 11 bases in between that match TRBD1. The CDR3 protein: CASSLDVGQGAYEQYF. The nucleotides are TGTGCCAGCAGCTTAGATGTGGGACAGGGGGCCTACGAGCAGTACTTC.